The 17 T cell receptor beta chains reported below all come from one sample, sequenced in a study of cytomegalovirus exposure and HLA in healthy donors. The PCR employed 60 Vbeta primers together with 13 Jbeta primers. The method was immunoSEQ multiplex PCR; TCRdb's version includes in-frame clones alone and lacks a portion of them. This sample has about 140,000 clones; roughly 77% occur once, and the top ten carry over 3%. Sequencing was carried out using PBMCs. Source of these receptors: a female donor in good health and CMV-seronegative.

This rearrangement joins TRBV28 to TRBJ1-5, with D unclear. This CDR3 region has 13 residues. Trimming stripped 6 bases from V and 9 bases from J, with 15 bases between. CDR1 and CDR2 from the germline V gene are MDHEN and SYDVKM. CDR3 DNA: TGTGCCAGCAGCACACCGGCCCGGAGGCCCCAGCATTTT. Translating it yields CASSTPARRPQHF.

The rearrangement uses TRBV7-3 and TRBJ2-3; D perhaps matches TRBD2 (5 bases). The ends were cut back, 2 bases at V and 3 bases at J, with 9 bases in the middle. CDR3 size: 14 residues. Per the germline V gene, CDR1 is SGHTA and CDR2 is FQGTGA. CDR3 sequence: CASSLEGRTDTQYF. CDR3 nucleotides: TGTGCCAGCAGCTTAGAGGGTAGGACAGATACGCAGTATTTT.

V usage is TRBV7-2 and J usage is TRBJ2-2; 8 bases are shared with TRBD1. Germline V gene sequence: CDR1 SGHTA, CDR2 FQGNSA. The CDR3 totals 16 residues. Unmatched junction bases numbered 6, after V lost 1 base and J lost 5 bases. This chain's CDR3 is CASSLGTGYGTGELFF. CDR3 nucleotide sequence: TGTGCCAGCAGCTTAGGGACAGGGTATGGGACCGGGGAGCTGTTTTTT. The full variable domain, completed using reference TRBV7-2 and TRBJ2-2, is GAGVSQSPSNKVTEKGKDVELRCDPISGHTALYWYRQSLGQGLEFLIYFQGNSAPDKSGLPSDRFSAERTGGSVSTLTIQRTQQEDSAVYLCASSLGTGYGTGELFFGEGSRLTVL.

V gene TRBV28 combines with J gene TRBJ2-7; D not certain. The CDR3 contains 14 residues. V lost 2 bases and J 2 bases, leaving 10 bases between the germline ends. The germline CDR1 and CDR2 sequences are MDHEN and SYDVKM. DNA for the CDR3: TGTGCCAGCAGTTTAACCAGGTCTACCTACGAGCAGTACTTC. As protein: CASSLTRSTYEQYF.

This chain connects TRBV5-1 to TRBJ2-3; D gene unclear. CDR1 and CDR2 from the germline V gene are SGHRS and YFSETQ. V gave up 4 bases and J gave up 2 bases, with 8 bases separating them. The CDR3 sequence is 13 residues long. CDR3 loop: CASSVALTDTQYF. The CDR3 DNA reads TGCGCCAGCAGCGTAGCCCTCACAGATACGCAGTATTTT. The variable domain in full, completed from reference TRBV5-1 and TRBJ2-3, reads KAGVTQTPRYLIKTRGQQVTLSCSPISGHRSVSWYQQTPGQGLQFLFEYFSETQRNKGNFPGRFSGRQFSNSRSEMNVSTLELGDSALYLCASSVALTDTQYFGPGTRLTVL.

The chain uses TRBV29-1 and TRBJ1-3; D not certain. The V gene's germline CDR1 is SQVTM and CDR2 ANQGSEA. Trimming removed 7 bases at V and 0 bases at J, with 4 bases between. The CDR3 is 11 residues long. CDR3 amino acids: CSGSSGNTIYF. The DNA of the CDR3 is TGCAGCGGCAGCTCTGGAAACACCATATATTTT.

For the CDR3, the DNA is TGTGCAAGTCGCCCCAGGGACAGCAACCTTGAGAACACTGAAGCTTTCTTT. Residues: CASRPRDSNLENTEAFF. The genes are TRBV12-2 and TRBJ1-1; no check of the table's D call, TRBD1, against the DNA was made. TRBV12-2 is given as a pseudogene. The CDR3 is 17 residues long.

The chain links TRBV7-9 to TRBJ2-7; D is perhaps TRBD2 (5 bases). The CDR3 totals 12 residues. V was shortened by 5 bases and J by 3 bases, with 8 bases between the two germline ends. Germline V gene sequence: CDR1 SEHNR, CDR2 FQNEAQ (reference sequence). The CDR3 sequence: CASSPDYYEQYF. The CDR3 nucleotides are TGTGCCAGCAGCCCTGACTACTACGAGCAGTACTTC.

The gene calls are TRBV11-2 and TRBJ2-7; 7 bases align to TRBD1. The CDR3 covers 16 residues. CDR1 and CDR2 (germline): SGHAT, FQNNGV. V shed 6 bases, J shed 2 bases, and the junction held 13 bases outside the gene matches. The CDR3 reads CASSPQRPTGPYEQYF. The DNA of the CDR3 is TGTGCCAGCAGTCCTCAGCGGCCGACAGGGCCCTACGAGCAGTACTTC.

This clone has a single count. This chain joins TRBV11-3 and TRBJ1-4; no clear D. The germline CDR1 and CDR2 sequences are SGHNT and YENEEA. The CDR3 spans 15 residues. V was clipped by 5 bases and J by 14 bases, with 24 bases between them. CDR3 loop: CASSLSFTREDVLFF. The CDR3 nucleotides are TGTGCCAGCAGCCTTTCGTTCACTCGGGAGGATGTGCTGTTTTTT.

The chain links TRBV11-3 to TRBJ2-2, with D possibly being TRBD1 (5 bases). CDR3 length: 16 residues. Germline V lookup: CDR1 SGHNT, CDR2 YENEEA. Trimming left V 5 bases short and J 3 bases short, with 16 bases between. DNA of the CDR3: TGTGCCAGCAGCAGTACAGGCTGGTATCACACCGGGGAGCTGTTTTTT. Protein: CASSSTGWYHTGELFF.

J is TRBJ1-1 and V is TRBV19; D may be TRBD1 (6 bases). CDR1 and CDR2 from the germline V gene are LNHDA and SQIVND (reference sequence). The V end lost 8 bases, the J end lost 5 bases, and 18 bases lay between the germline ends. CDR3 length equals 14 residues. The DNA for the CDR3 is TGTGCCAGTCGCGACGACAGGCGTAGGACTGAAGCTTTCTTT. Amino acids: CASRDDRRRTEAFF.

The chain couples TRBV13 to TRBJ2-3, with 9 bases identical to TRBD2. Germline CDR1 and CDR2: PRHDT and FYEKMQ (reference sequence). The CDR3 covers 16 residues. V gave up 5 bases and J gave up 2 bases; unmatched junction bases: 8. CDR3 region: CASSTRLAETTDTQYF. The CDR3 DNA reads as TGTGCCAGCAGCACAAGACTAGCGGAGACCACAGATACGCAGTATTTT.

The chain joins TRBV9 to TRBJ2-1; D gene ambiguous. The V end lost 2 bases, the J end lost 9 bases, and 6 bases lay between the germline ends. Germline CDR1 is SGDLS and CDR2 is YYNGEE. This CDR3 is 11 amino acids long. The CDR3 sequence: CASSVTGEQFF. DNA for the CDR3: TGTGCCAGCAGCGTGACGGGTGAGCAGTTCTTC.

This sequence joins TRBV5-4 and TRBJ2-3; TRBD2 might be the D (6 bases). V lost 5 bases to trimming and J lost 0 bases, with 13 bases between them. The CDR3 has 15 amino acids. CDR1 and CDR2 from the germline V gene are SGHNT and YYREEE (reference sequence). The chain's CDR3 is CASSIADLSTDTQYF. Written as DNA, the CDR3 is TGTGCCAGCAGTATAGCGGACCTAAGCACAGATACGCAGTATTTT.

This clone came up once. The chain couples TRBV6-6 to TRBJ2-5; 8 nucleotides match TRBD1. TRBJ2-7 explains the end of the DNA better; the J call may be wrong. This CDR3 region has 16 residues. The germline V gene encodes CDR1 MNHNY and CDR2 SVGAGI (reference sequence). CDR3 in amino acids: CASTGQDHRSSYEQYF. The CDR3 DNA sequence: TGTGCCAGCACGGGACAGGACCACCGAAGCTCCTACGAGCAGTACTTC.

This sequence joins TRBV27 and TRBJ2-5, with 8 positions matching TRBD2. The CDR3 has 13 amino acids. Germline lookup yields CDR1 MNHEY and CDR2 SMNVEV (reference sequence). The J segment lost 6 bases and the V segment lost 3 bases, leaving 3 bases of the junction unmatched. In nucleotides, the CDR3 is TGTGCCAGCAGTTTTGGCGGGAGGAAGACCCAGTACTTC. Translated: CASSFGGRKTQYF.